The source of this TCR beta chain is a study of response to subunit inactivated influenza vaccine. A single record per CDR3 protein comes from TCRdb applying MiXCR to the RT-PCR reads. The sample shows about 540,000 distinct CDR3 sequences, less than 25% of them seen only once. This clonotype was picked up a small number of times. Trimming cost V 6 bases and J 2 bases; bases outside gene matches: 9. Per the germline V gene, CDR1 is LGHNA and CDR2 is YNFKEQ. This CDR3 contains 16 residues. In addition, the sample was reused for a study of T cells expressing NK-cell markers. That work adds: 5'RACE template switching built TCR beta cDNA with unique molecular identifiers.

The chain has TRBV4-2 and TRBJ2-1; 8 bases align to TRBD1. The sequences come from CD4+ T cells sorted from PBMCs, collected 12 days after vaccination. This TCR was recovered from a man aged 50 or older who received an inactivated influenza vaccine. The CDR3 bases are TGTGCCAGCAGACGGACAGGGCCCACCACCTACAATGAGCAGTTCTTC. Amino acids: CASRRTGPTTYNEQFF.